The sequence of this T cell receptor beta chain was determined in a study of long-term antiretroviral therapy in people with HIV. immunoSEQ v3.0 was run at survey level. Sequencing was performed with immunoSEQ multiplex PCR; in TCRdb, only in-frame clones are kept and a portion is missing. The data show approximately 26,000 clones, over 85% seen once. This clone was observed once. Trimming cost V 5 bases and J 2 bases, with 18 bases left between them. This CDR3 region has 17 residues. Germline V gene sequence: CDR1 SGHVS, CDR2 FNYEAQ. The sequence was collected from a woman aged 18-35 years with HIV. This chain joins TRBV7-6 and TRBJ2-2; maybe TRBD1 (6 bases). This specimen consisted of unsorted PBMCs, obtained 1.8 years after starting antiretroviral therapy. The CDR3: CASSPQDSGVNTGELFF. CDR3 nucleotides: TGTGCCAGCAGCCCACAGGACAGTGGGGTCAACACCGGGGAGCTGTTTTTT.